This paragraph covers one TCR beta chain sequence. The sample is drawn from a study of blood T cell repertoires in COVID-19. Study overall: Some COVID-19 samples were acute and others convalescent; all came from the United States, Italy and Spain.

Here immunoSEQ multiplex PCR was the method, and the copy in TCRdb shows in-frame clones only, minus some. The sample includes hundreds of thousands of clones, over 80% of them seen just once. Germline trimming cut 0 bases from V and 7 bases from J; bases unmatched to any gene: 8. The CDR3 consists of 16 residues. CDR1 and CDR2 (germline): MGHRA, YSYEKL. Study members were between about 18 and 89 years old and lived in some 22 US regions. Sequencing was done on a sample of PBMCs or T cells enriched from blood (not recorded which). V is TRBV4-1 and J is TRBJ1-3; 8 bases are a match to TRBD1. The receptor was isolated from a man aged 45-60 years who had been exposed to COVID-19. CDR3 loop: CASSQDKQGAWNTIYF. The CDR3 coding sequence is TGCGCCAGCAGCCAAGATAAGCAGGGGGCGTGGAACACCATATATTTT.